This record looks at one T cell receptor (beta chain) sequence and its context. The data stem from a study of blood T cell repertoires in COVID-19. About the research overall: Some COVID-19 samples were acute and others convalescent; all came from the United States, Italy and Spain. PBMCs, B-cell-depleted T cells, or T cells provided the cDNA or gDNA that made up the material.

In the original analysis: Estimation of nucleated cell counts was performed using reference gene primer amplification. The repertoire was sequenced with immunoSEQ multiplex PCR; TCRdb's copy has only in-frame clones and lacks some. That table is the source of V, J and clone size, and D and trimming were worked out from the DNA. The sample has more than 150,000 clones, around 87% seen once. This CDR3 comprises 16 residues. J gave up 8 bases and V 4 bases, and 11 bases lay outside the gene matches. The germline V gene has CDR1 SGHTA and CDR2 FQGNSA. The chain carries TRBV7-2 and TRBJ2-1; 10 nucleotides agree with TRBD2. The receptor's source is a man in his forties or fifties with active or convalescent COVID-19. Sequenced: peripheral blood. Here the CDR3 reads CASSSQVSGGADEQFF. The CDR3 DNA sequence: TGTGCCAGCAGCTCCCAAGTAAGCGGGGGGGCCGATGAGCAGTTCTTC.